Listed here is a single TCR beta chain. Its matching antigen is unknown. PCR involved 60 Vbeta and 13 Jbeta primers. Authors' methods: A later analysis counted some 87 million unique TCR beta chains, 10 million to 12 million shared. Produced via immunoSEQ multiplex PCR; TCRdb's table is partial and in-frame only. The DNA was the basis for D and trimming; V, J and clone size are from that table. Of 200,000 or so clones listed, 75% to 90% were seen once; the top ten hold 6% to 8%. The data were taken from a study of cytomegalovirus exposure and HLA in healthy donors. Study summary: Among about 400 genotyped donors, around 82% fell in the Caucasian-associated ancestry cluster.

Germline V gene sequence: CDR1 MNHEY, CDR2 SVGAGI. The CDR3 totals 15 residues. J gave up 2 bases and V 0 bases, and 1 base lay outside the gene matches. Study observations and caveats: Indistinguishable V segments, including TRBV6-2 and TRBV6-3, were excluded. By HLA locus, TCR association rates varied in a later analysis, with DRB1 showing the most and HLA-C the fewest.

The specimen was PBMCs. This chain uses TRBV6-5 with TRBJ2-5; 9 positions agree with TRBD1. This TCR was sampled from a woman between 45 and 60 years old in good health and CMV-seropositive. This CDR3 reads CASSYSTGGQETQYF. The CDR3 DNA reads as TGTGCCAGCAGTTACTCGACAGGGGGTCAAGAGACCCAGTACTTC.